This T cell receptor beta chain stems from a study of shared clonotypes between healthy human individuals. Findings and caveats of the study: Despite large depth, rarefaction showed incomplete sorted-subset sequencing.

Unmatched junction bases numbered 1, after V lost 4 bases and J lost 1 base. The CDR3 is 15 residues long. Per the germline V gene, CDR1 is MNHNS and CDR2 is SASEGT. Data came from immunoSEQ multiplex PCR; TCRdb stores just in-frame clones and leaves some out. The table includes a few hundred thousand clones, over 50% detected once. Participating donors were healthy, HIV-negative adults free of recent acute infections or vaccinations. As to this clone: Its antigen is as yet unknown.

The receptor was derived from a man younger than 40 in good health. The sequenced material came from memory CD4+ T cells sorted from blood. The subset is: CD45RA-negative fraction. The gene calls are TRBV6-1 and TRBJ1-5; 10 bases agree with TRBD1. The CDR3 sequence is CASSGTGGSNQPQHF. For the CDR3, the DNA is TGTGCCAGCAGTGGGACAGGGGGGAGCAATCAGCCCCAGCATTTT.